This T cell receptor (beta chain) was sequenced for a study of blood T cells in healthy people across ages (dated by TCRdb to 2015 to 2017). Describing the broader study: Template switching captured roughly one uniquely barcoded TCR beta cDNA molecule per two T cells in model experiments. Donors of different ages were randomly distributed across sequencing lanes to avoid experimental bias. Using the same blood draw, the study looked at two additional independent replicas of 1 million unique cDNA reads for two donors, one aged 18 to 30 and the other aged 80 or older. To track age-related changes in TCR beta repertoire diversity, the study relied on deep sequencing normalized with unique cDNA molecular identifiers. The donors were divided into four age groups: young (average approximately 17 years), middle-aged (about 39), aged (around 67) and long-lived (about 84).

The donors were roughly 39 Caucasian individuals from Russia, aged roughly 6 to 100 years, who were systemically healthy. Each donor gave ten milliliters of peripheral blood, drawn into EDTA-treated Vacutainer tubes. Ficoll-Paque density-gradient centrifugation was used to isolate PBMCs, with at least 7 million per sample. Trizol reagent was used to extract total RNA from the PBMCs, yielding at least 5.5 micrograms per sample. Naive CD45RAhigh/CD27high T cell percentages were measured by flow cytometry on a PBMC aliquot from every donor. Study-wide findings and limitations: The CMV infection status of donors was not known, potentially confounding age-related changes in expanded clonotypes. Estimates of total diversity from one million sequenced T cells were regarded as lower bounds and underestimates. As age increased, observed TCR beta diversity per million T cells dropped in a roughly linear way, and a significant reduction was already evident by age about 40. The percentage of naive T cells measured by flow cytometry correlated strongly with observed TCR beta diversity. Bulk unsorted PBMC profiling prevented conclusive comparison of naive and antigen-experienced compartments. Compared with the aged group, the long-lived group had more naive CD4+ T cells, fewer expanded clones and increased TCR diversity, suggesting age selection.

To prepare the library, 5' RACE was applied. Sequencing took place on an Illumina HiSeq 2500. The second PCR ran for roughly 7 to 11 cycles and used a J-beta primer mix along with a sample-barcoded 5' primer. A template-switch 5' adaptor carrying 12 random nucleotides introduced a unique molecular identifier onto each TCR beta cDNA molecule. Each sample yielded at least 3 million CDR3-containing paired-end reads. First-strand cDNA synthesis was performed from all RNA using the Mint cDNA synthesis kit, with priming by a TRBC-specific oligonucleotide. After uracil-DNA glycosylase treatment, a first 18-cycle PCR used universal primers M1SS and BC2_uni_R on all cDNA. The authors processed their data as follows. For normalization, 1 million high-quality reads were randomly selected from each sample, with every read carrying a distinct molecular identifier. Reads sharing molecular identifiers were discarded rather than binned into consensus sequences. MiTCR, with a Q25 quality threshold and the strictest error-elimination algorithm, was used for CDR3 identification, clonotype clustering and error correction. A nonparametric unseen species model with Euler transformation was used to estimate a lower bound on total TCR beta diversity. Using fastp at Q25 and MiXCR, TCRdb reprocessed the public reads and kept productive beta chains. Identical CDR3 protein sequences are pooled into one entry, listed with their most common genes and DNA. The V and J calls and clone size come from TCRdb's table, not from the authors' own analysis. The sample table holds around 800,000 distinct CDR3 sequences, of which around half were seen once. The ten largest clonotypes hold 15% to 20% of the sample.

Points on this clonotype: The target of this receptor is not known. The input lacks base qualities; no much larger clone sits a single base away.

This clonotype was sampled from an older man in good health. Source material: blood.

CDR3 region: CASSGQGTEAGELFF. The DNA is TGCGCCAGCAGCGGACAGGGGACTGAGGCCGGGGAGCTGTTTTTT. Recombination joined TRBV5-1 with TRBJ2-2; 9 bases in the junction line up with TRBD1. The CDR3 contains 15 residues, cysteine and phenylalanine counted. The kept DNA is CDR3 alone, 45 bases in frame from the first base. Compared with germline, V lacks 4 bases and J lacks 6 bases; bases without a gene match: 7. Via the germline V gene, CDR1 is SGHRS and CDR2 YFSETQ.